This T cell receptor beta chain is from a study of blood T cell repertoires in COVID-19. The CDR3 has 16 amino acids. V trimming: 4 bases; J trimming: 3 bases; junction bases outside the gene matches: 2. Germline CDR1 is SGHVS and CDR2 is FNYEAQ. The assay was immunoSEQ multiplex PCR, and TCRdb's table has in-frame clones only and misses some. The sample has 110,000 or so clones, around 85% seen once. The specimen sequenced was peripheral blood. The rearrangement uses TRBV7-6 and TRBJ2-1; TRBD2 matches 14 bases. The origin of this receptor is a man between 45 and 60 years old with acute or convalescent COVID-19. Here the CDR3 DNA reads TGTGCCAGCAGCTCAGGGACTAGCGGGGGCTACAATGAGCAGTTCTTC. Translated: CASSSGTSGGYNEQFF.